The 10 T cell receptor beta chains reported below all come from one sample, sequenced in a study of post-analysis software for immune sequencing data. These TCRs' antigens remain unknown. Unique molecular identifiers had been added to the TCR beta cDNA libraries. TCRdb redid the calling of the PCR reads with MiXCR, one entry per CDR3 protein. The repertoire holds roughly 800,000 distinct CDR3 sequences, with approximately 50% as singletons. Whole-study results and caveats: TRBV segments more frequent in patients than in controls numbered five and included TRBV5-6, TRBV5-1 and TRBV20-1.

Sequencing input: blood. The source is a girl aged 10 to 17 with multiple sclerosis.

The chain joins TRBV18 to TRBJ1-4; 9 bases fit TRBD1. The V gene end was trimmed by 3 bases and the J gene end by 8 bases; junction bases not matched to a gene: 7. Germline values: CDR1 KGHSH, CDR2 LQKENI. This CDR3 contains 15 residues. Written as DNA, the CDR3 is TGTGCCAGCTCACCGGAAGGCGGGACAGGGGAAAAACTGTTTTTT. This translates into CASSPEGGTGEKLFF.

The V call is TRBV10-3, the J call TRBJ2-3; TRBD2 matches 10 bases. Germline V gives CDR1 ENHRY, CDR2 SYGVKD. V dropped 2 bases and J dropped 8; count of bases not matched to a gene: 7. The CDR3 length is 15 residues. The CDR3 loop reads CAISEVGTSVLTQYF. CDR3 DNA sequence: TGTGCCATCAGTGAGGTCGGGACTAGCGTCCTTACGCAGTATTTT.

This clonotype was picked up a small number of times. The chain carries TRBV5-5 and TRBJ2-4; TRBD1 agrees at 9 bases. The J call is doubtful: the DNA matches TRBJ2-7 better. The CDR3 has 15 residues. CDR1 is SGHKS and CDR2 is YYEKEE in the germline V gene (reference sequence). The CDR3 spells CASSQFGTGSYEQYF. The DNA for the CDR3 is TGTGCCAGCAGCCAGTTCGGGACAGGGAGCTACGAGCAGTACTTC.

This chain links TRBV20-1 with TRBJ2-3, with TRBD1 matching over 9 bases. The CDR3 has 18 amino acids. V lost 1 base to trimming and J lost 4 bases; unmatched junction nucleotides: 15. From germline, CDR1 is DFQATT and CDR2 SNEGSKA (reference sequence). CDR3 residues: CSARALGQGFRPPDTQYF. CDR3 DNA: TGCAGTGCTAGAGCCCTCGGACAGGGGTTTCGGCCACCAGATACGCAGTATTTT.

V usage is TRBV7-8 and J usage is TRBJ1-2; 10 bases align to TRBD1. J gave up 7 bases and V 5 bases, and 16 bases lay outside the gene matches. The CDR3 spans 17 residues. Germline V gene data show CDR1 as SGHVS and CDR2 as FQNEAQ. CDR3 in DNA: TGTGCCAGCAGCCTCCCCACCGCGGGGACAGGGGAAGGTGGCTACACCTTC. Translating it yields CASSLPTAGTGEGGYTF.

This chain connects TRBV6-2 or TRBV6-3 to TRBJ2-7; 11 bases align to TRBD2. Germline values: CDR1 MNHEY, CDR2 SVGEGT. The J segment lost 3 bases and the V segment lost 4 bases, leaving 8 bases of the junction unmatched. The length of the CDR3 is 16 residues. This chain's CDR3 is CASSFRLAGSNYEQYF. Written as DNA, the CDR3 is TGTGCCAGCAGTTTTCGACTAGCGGGGAGTAACTACGAGCAGTACTTC.

The gene calls are TRBV7-2 and TRBJ2-3; TRBD2 aligns across 9 bases. The germline V gene encodes CDR1 SGHTA and CDR2 FQGNSA. Trimming at V came to 4 bases and at J to 3 bases, leaving 14 bases not matched to a gene. The CDR3 extends over 18 amino acids. This CDR3 reads CASSYLAGVGARTDTQYF. CDR3 DNA sequence: TGTGCCAGCAGCTATTTAGCGGGAGTAGGGGCAAGGACAGATACGCAGTATTTT.

V is TRBV5-1 and J is TRBJ2-3, with D possibly matching TRBD1 (6 bases). The J call may be in error: the DNA end matches TRBJ1-5 better. The CDR3 covers 14 residues. CDR1 SGHRS and CDR2 YFSETQ come from the germline V gene. The CDR3 region is CASRSLPDSQPQHF. In nucleotides, the CDR3 is TGCGCCAGCAGAAGTTTACCGGACAGTCAGCCCCAGCATTTT.

The chain carries TRBV7-2 and TRBJ2-1, with 11 bases that match TRBD2. V lost 4 bases, J lost 6 bases, and 8 bases stayed unmatched. Germline CDR1 reads SGHTA; CDR2 reads FQGNSA. The CDR3 is 16 residues long. The CDR3: CASSSKLAGGPNEQFF. CDR3 bases: TGTGCCAGCAGCTCAAAGCTAGCGGGAGGCCCCAATGAGCAGTTCTTC. The variable domain in full, with the rest retrieved from reference TRBV7-2 and TRBJ2-1, is GAGVSQSPSNKVTEKGKDVELRCDPISGHTALYWYRQSLGQGLEFLIYFQGNSAPDKSGLPSDRFSAERTGGSVSTLTIQRTQQEDSAVYLCASSSKLAGGPNEQFFGPGTRLTVL.

V and J are TRBV20-1 and TRBJ2-5; D unresolved. Germline V gives CDR1 DFQATT, CDR2 SNEGSKA (reference sequence). CDR3 size: 11 residues. V lost 4 bases to trimming and J lost 4 bases, with 7 bases between them. The CDR3 spells CSAILGETQYF. The CDR3 DNA reads TGCAGTGCTATCCTCGGAGAGACCCAGTACTTC.